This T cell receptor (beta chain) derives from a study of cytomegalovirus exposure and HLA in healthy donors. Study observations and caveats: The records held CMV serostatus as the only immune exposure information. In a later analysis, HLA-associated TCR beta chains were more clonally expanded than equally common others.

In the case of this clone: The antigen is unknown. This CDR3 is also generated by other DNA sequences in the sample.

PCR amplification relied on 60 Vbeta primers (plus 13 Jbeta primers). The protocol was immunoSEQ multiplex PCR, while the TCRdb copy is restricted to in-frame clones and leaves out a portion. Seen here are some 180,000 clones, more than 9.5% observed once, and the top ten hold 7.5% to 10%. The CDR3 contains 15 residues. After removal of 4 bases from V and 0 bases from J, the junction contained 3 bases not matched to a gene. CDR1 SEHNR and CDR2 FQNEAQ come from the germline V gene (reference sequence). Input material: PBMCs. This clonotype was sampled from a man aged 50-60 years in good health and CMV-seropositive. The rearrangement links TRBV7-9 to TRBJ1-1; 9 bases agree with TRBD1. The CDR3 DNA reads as TGTGCCAGCAGCTCCGGACAGGGGTTGAACACTGAAGCTTTCTTT. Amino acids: CASSSGQGLNTEAFF.